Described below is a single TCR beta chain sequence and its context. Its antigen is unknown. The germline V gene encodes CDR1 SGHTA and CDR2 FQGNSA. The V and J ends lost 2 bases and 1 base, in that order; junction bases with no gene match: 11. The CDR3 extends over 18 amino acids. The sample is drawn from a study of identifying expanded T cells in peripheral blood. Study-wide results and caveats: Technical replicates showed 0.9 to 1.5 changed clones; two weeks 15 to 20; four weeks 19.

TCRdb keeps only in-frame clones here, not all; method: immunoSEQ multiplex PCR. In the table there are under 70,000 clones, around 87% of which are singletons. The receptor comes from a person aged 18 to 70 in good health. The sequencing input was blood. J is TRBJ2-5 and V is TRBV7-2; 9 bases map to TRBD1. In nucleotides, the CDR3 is TGTGCCAGCAGCTTACGCCCCGGGACAGGGCCCTTCCAAGAGACCCAGTACTTC. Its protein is CASSLRPGTGPFQETQYF.